This T cell receptor beta chain was sequenced for a study of beta chain features in type 1 diabetes. Study-wide context: Cell yields, age and gender were similar between patients and healthy donors. Study-wide results and limits: Type 1 diabetes patients showed fewer insertions and more deletions at VDJ junctions. When Type 1 diabetes patients were examined, their TCRB CDR3s proved moderately but significantly shorter in all four CD4+ subsets.

This CDR3 region has 11 residues. Per germline, CDR1 MDHEN and CDR2 SYDVKM. Trimming removed 6 bases at V and 7 bases at J, with 9 bases between. Sequencing targeted expressed TCRB transcripts, as all isolated RNA had been reverse transcribed. Sequencing was performed with immunoSEQ multiplex PCR; in TCRdb, only in-frame clones are kept and a portion is missing. The sample shows 600,000 or so clones, over 13% of them seen only once. Heparinised blood was drawn once per donor, averaging about 100 mL. This clone was seen only a few times. As yet, its antigen is unknown. The sequenced material came from naive CD4+ T cells from blood. The rearrangement joins TRBV28 to TRBJ1-2; no clear D gene. The receptor's source is a man younger than 35 with type 1 diabetes. The CDR3 here is CASSPLGGYTF. The CDR3, as DNA: TGTGCCAGCAGCCCACTTGGTGGCTACACCTTC.